This T cell receptor beta chain was obtained from a study of blood T cell repertoires in COVID-19. The wider study: Collection of acute and convalescent COVID-19 samples took place in the United States, Italy and Spain. Sources were T cells, B-cell-depleted T cells, or PBMCs; the material itself was cDNA or gDNA.

V was pared by 9 bases and J by 9 bases, with 5 bases between. This CDR3 region has 8 residues. Germline values: CDR1 SGHNT, CDR2 YENEEA. Enrolled through a virtual design, the participants were between about 18 and 100 years of age and came from about two dozen US areas. Clinical history as reported by participants underpinned cohort assignment. Assay: immunoSEQ multiplex PCR; the TCRdb copy retains only in-frame clones and omits some. The table records around 250,000 clones, roughly 80% of them present only once. The specimen sequenced was PBMCs or T cells enriched from blood (not recorded which). The sequence came from a middle-aged man who had been exposed to COVID-19. The chain is built from TRBV11-3 and TRBJ2-5; unclear D gene. The CDR3: CASAAQYF. The DNA for the CDR3 is TGTGCCAGTGCGGCCCAGTACTTC.